These T cell receptor beta chains were read from a single sample in a study of blood T cell repertoires in COVID-19. The table came from immunoSEQ multiplex PCR; TCRdb's copy has only in-frame clones and leaves some out. The sample holds fewer than 650,000 clones; about 89% are singletons and the top ten take roughly 8%. Sequencing used peripheral blood. The receptors shown here come from a woman aged 45-65 years with COVID-19, enrolled during active disease. Both conserved end residues are part of each CDR3. A D gene is named only where the DNA matches it firmly. Part of the rows lack a size; the others show once, few, many or a class for expanded clones.

d_gene: NA
v_gene: TRBV7-9
abundance: NA
j_gene: TRBJ1-2
CDR3aa: CASSLAGGQADYGYTF
CDR3nt: TGTGCCAGCAGCTTAGCAGGCGGGCAGGCAGACTATGGCTACACCTTC

d_gene: NA
v_gene: TRBV9
abundance: NA
j_gene: TRBJ1-6
CDR3aa: CASSLNDRTTFNSPLHF
CDR3nt: TGTGCCAGCAGCCTAAACGACAGAACTACCTTCAATTCACCCCTCCACTTT

d_gene: NA
v_gene: TRBV5-4
abundance: NA
j_gene: TRBJ1-1
CDR3aa: CASSLVGSTEAFF
CDR3nt: TGTGCCAGCAGCTTGGTAGGGAGCACTGAAGCTTTCTTT

d_gene: NA
v_gene: TRBV29-1
abundance: NA
j_gene: TRBJ2-1
CDR3aa: CSVEDHGWGLGEQFF
CDR3nt: TGCAGCGTTGAAGATCACGGATGGGGGCTGGGTGAGCAGTTCTTC

d_gene: TRBD1
v_gene: TRBV3-1/TRBV3-2
abundance: once
j_gene: TRBJ1-1
CDR3aa: CASRDRGHTEAFF
CDR3nt: TGTGCCAGCAGGGACAGGGGCCACACTGAAGCTTTCTTT

d_gene: TRBD1
v_gene: TRBV15
abundance: NA
j_gene: TRBJ2-7
CDR3aa: CATSRVPGQALDEQYF
CDR3nt: TGTGCCACCAGCAGAGTCCCGGGACAGGCGCTTGACGAGCAGTACTTC

d_gene: NA
v_gene: TRBV6-1
abundance: few
j_gene: TRBJ1-2
CDR3aa: CASSEGVSQRGYTF
CDR3nt: TGTGCCAGCAGTGAAGGGGTCTCGCAGCGGGGCTACACCTTC

d_gene: NA
v_gene: TRBV2
abundance: NA
j_gene: TRBJ2-7
CDR3aa: CASRLEDYEQYF
CDR3nt: TGTGCCAGCAGGCTAGAGGACTACGAGCAGTACTTC

d_gene: TRBD1
v_gene: TRBV5-5
abundance: NA
j_gene: TRBJ2-3
CDR3aa: CASRTRTGIPDTQYF
CDR3nt: TGTGCCAGCAGAACGAGGACAGGGATTCCAGATACGCAGTATTTT

d_gene: NA
v_gene: TRBV24-1
abundance: NA
j_gene: TRBJ1-3
CDR3aa: CATSDHNRNTIYF
CDR3nt: TGTGCCACCAGTGACCACAACCGAAACACCATATATTTT

d_gene: NA
v_gene: TRBV2
abundance: once
j_gene: TRBJ2-7
CDR3aa: CASRKTVSAYEQYF
CDR3nt: TGTGCCAGCAGGAAGACAGTTTCAGCTTACGAGCAGTACTTC

d_gene: TRBD1
v_gene: TRBV19
abundance: NA
j_gene: TRBJ2-7
CDR3aa: CATSFGDREVSYEQYF
CDR3nt: TGTGCCACCTCATTCGGGGACAGAGAGGTATCTTACGAGCAGTACTTC

d_gene: NA
v_gene: TRBV19
abundance: once
j_gene: TRBJ1-6
CDR3aa: CASSIRGWNSPLHF
CDR3nt: TGTGCCAGTAGTATACGGGGTTGGAATTCACCCCTCCACTTT

d_gene: TRBD2
v_gene: TRBV9
abundance: NA
j_gene: TRBJ2-7
CDR3aa: CASSVGSSGAYEQYF
CDR3nt: TGTGCCAGCAGCGTAGGGTCTAGCGGTGCCTACGAGCAGTACTTC

d_gene: TRBD1
v_gene: TRBV6-5
abundance: NA
j_gene: TRBJ1-2
CDR3aa: CASRGQASSGYTF
CDR3nt: TGTGCCAGCAGGGGACAGGCATCCAGTGGCTACACCTTC

d_gene: TRBD2
v_gene: TRBV2
abundance: NA
j_gene: TRBJ2-7
CDR3aa: CASSYTGTSFNEQYF
CDR3nt: TGTGCCAGCAGTTATACCGGGACTAGCTTTAACGAGCAGTACTTC

d_gene: TRBD1
v_gene: TRBV6-5
abundance: NA
j_gene: TRBJ1-3
CDR3aa: CASSSGRGGNTIYF
CDR3nt: TGTGCCAGCAGCTCCGGCAGGGGGGGAAACACCATATATTTT

d_gene: TRBD1
v_gene: TRBV2
abundance: few
j_gene: TRBJ1-6
CDR3aa: CASRRNQGALHF
CDR3nt: TGTGCCAGCAGAAGAAATCAGGGGGCCCTCCACTTT